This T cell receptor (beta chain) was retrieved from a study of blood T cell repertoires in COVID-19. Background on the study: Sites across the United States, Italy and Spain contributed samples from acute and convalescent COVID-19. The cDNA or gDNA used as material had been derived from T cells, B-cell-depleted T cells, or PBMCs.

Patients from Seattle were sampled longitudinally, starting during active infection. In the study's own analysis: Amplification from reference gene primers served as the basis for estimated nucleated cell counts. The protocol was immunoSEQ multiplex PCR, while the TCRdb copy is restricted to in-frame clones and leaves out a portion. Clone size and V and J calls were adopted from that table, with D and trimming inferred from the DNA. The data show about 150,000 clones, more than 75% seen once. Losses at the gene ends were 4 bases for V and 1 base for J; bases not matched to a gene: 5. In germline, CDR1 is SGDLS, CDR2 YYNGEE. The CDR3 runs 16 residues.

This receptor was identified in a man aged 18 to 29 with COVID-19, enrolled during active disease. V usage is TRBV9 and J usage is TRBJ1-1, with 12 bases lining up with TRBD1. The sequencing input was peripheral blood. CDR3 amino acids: CASSLVGQGANTEAFF. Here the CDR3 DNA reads TGTGCCAGCAGCTTAGTGGGACAGGGGGCGAACACTGAAGCTTTCTTT.